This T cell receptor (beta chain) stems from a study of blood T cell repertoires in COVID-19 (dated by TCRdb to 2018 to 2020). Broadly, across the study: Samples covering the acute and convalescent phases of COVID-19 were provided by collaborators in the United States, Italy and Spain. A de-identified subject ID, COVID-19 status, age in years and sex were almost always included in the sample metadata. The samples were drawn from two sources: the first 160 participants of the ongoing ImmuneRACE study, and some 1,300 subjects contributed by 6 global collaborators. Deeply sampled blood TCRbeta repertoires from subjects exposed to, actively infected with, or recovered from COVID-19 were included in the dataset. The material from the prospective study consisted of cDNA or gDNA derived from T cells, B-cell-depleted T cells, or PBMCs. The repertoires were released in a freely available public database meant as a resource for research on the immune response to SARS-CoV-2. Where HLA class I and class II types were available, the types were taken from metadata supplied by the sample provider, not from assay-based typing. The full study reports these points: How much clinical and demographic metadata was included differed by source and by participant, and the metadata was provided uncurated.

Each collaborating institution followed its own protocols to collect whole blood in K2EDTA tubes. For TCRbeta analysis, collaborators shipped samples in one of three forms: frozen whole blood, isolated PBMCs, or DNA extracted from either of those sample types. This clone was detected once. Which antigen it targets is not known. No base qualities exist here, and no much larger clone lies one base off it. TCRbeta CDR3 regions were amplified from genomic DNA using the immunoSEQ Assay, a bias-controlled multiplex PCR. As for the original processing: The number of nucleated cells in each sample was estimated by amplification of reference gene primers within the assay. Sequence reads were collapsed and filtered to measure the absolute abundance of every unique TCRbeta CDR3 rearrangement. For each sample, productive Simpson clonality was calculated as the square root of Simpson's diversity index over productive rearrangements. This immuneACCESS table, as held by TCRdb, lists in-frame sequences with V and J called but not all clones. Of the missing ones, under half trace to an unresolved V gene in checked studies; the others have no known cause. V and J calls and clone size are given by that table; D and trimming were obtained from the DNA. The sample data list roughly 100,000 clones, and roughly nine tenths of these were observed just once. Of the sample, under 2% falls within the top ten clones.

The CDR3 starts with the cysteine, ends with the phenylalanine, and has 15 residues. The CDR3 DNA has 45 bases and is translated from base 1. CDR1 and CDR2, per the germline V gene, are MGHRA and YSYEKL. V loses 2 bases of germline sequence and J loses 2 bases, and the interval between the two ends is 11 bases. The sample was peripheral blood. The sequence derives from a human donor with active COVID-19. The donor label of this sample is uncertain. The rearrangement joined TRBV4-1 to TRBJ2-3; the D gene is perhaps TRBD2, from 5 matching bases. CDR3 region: CASSQLGIPTDTQYF. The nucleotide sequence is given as TGCGCCAGCAGCCAACTCGGGATCCCCACAGATACGCAGTATTTT.